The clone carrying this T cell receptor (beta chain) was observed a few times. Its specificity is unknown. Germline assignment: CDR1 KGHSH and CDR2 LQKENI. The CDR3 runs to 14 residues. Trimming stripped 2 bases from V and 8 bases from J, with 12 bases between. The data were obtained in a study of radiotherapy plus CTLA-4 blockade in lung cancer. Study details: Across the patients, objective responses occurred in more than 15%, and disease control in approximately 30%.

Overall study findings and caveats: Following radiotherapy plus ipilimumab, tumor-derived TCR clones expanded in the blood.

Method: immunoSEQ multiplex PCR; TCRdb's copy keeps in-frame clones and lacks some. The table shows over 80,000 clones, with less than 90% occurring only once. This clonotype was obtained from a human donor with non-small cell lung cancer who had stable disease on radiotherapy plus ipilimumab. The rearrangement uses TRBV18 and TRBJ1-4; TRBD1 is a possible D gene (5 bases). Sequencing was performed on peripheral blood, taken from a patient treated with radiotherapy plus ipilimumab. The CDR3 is CASSPGQGNEKLFF. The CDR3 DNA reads TGTGCCAGCTCACCAGGGCAGGGTAACGAAAAACTGTTTTTT.